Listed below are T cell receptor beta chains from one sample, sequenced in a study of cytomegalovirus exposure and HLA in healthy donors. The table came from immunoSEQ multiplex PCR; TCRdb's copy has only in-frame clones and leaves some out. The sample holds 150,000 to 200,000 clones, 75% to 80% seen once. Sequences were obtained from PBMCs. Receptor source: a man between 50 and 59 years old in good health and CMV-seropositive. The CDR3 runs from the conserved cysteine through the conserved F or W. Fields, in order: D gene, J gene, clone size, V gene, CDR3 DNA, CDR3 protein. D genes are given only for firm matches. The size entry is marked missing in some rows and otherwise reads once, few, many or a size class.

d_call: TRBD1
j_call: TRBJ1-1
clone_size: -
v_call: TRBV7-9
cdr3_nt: TGTGCCAGCAGCCTTCGACAGGGGGAGAACACTGAAGCTTTCTTT
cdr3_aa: CASSLRQGENTEAFF

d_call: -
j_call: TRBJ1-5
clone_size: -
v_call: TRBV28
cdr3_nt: TGTGCCAGCAGCGTAGGGAGCCAGCCCCAGCATTTT
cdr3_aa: CASSVGSQPQHF

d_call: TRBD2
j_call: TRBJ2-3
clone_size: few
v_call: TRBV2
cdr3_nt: TGTGCCAGCAGCGACCCGGGACTAGCGGGGGGGCGGGCAGATACGCAGTATTTT
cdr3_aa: CASSDPGLAGGRADTQYF

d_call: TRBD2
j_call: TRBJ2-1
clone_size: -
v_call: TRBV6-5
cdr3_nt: TGTGCTAGCAGTTCGACTAGCGGGTCCTACAATGAGCAGTTCTTC
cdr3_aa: CASSSTSGSYNEQFF

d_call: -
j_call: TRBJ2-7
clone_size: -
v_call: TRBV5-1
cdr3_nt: TGCGCCAGCAGCTGGAGACAGAGAAAGTACTTC
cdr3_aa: CASSWRQRKYF

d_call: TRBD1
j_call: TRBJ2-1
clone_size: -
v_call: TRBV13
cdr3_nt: TGTGCCAGCAGCTTAGTGGAGGACAGGGCCAATGAGCAGTTCTTC
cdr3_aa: CASSLVEDRANEQFF

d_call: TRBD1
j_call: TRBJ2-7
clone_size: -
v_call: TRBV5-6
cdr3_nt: TGTGCCAGCAGCTTTTTCGGACAGGGAGTTTCGTACGAGCAGTACTTC
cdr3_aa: CASSFFGQGVSYEQYF

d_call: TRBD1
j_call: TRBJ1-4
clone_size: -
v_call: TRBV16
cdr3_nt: TGTGCCAGCAGCCAACCCGGCAGGGGGGCCCATGAAAAACTGTTTTTT
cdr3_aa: CASSQPGRGAHEKLFF

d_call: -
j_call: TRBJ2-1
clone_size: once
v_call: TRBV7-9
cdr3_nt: TGTGCCAGCAGCCCCATAGCGGATTACAATGAGCAGTTCTTC
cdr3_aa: CASSPIADYNEQFF

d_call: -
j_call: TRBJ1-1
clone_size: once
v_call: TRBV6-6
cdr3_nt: TGTGCCAGCAGCCATGACACTGAAGCTTTCTTT
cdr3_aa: CASSHDTEAFF

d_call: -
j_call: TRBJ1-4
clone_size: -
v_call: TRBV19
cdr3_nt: TGTGCCAGTAGTAATCAGGGTAGCGAAAAACTGTTTTTT
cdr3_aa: CASSNQGSEKLFF

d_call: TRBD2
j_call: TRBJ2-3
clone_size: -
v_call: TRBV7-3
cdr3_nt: TGTGCCAGCAGCTTAGTTAGCGGGAGCACAGATACGCAGTATTTT
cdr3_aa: CASSLVSGSTDTQYF

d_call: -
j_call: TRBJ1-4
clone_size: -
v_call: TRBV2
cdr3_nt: TGTGCCGAAGCGACAGGTCCAGGTGGGAATGAAAAACTGTTTTTT
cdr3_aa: CAEATGPGGNEKLFF

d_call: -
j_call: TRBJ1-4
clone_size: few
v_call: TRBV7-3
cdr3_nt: TGTGCCAGCAGTCGGCCAGGGGATGAAAAACTGTTTTTT
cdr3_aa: CASSRPGDEKLFF

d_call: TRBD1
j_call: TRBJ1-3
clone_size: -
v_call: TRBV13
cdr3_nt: TGTGCCAGCAGTTCCGAGACAGGGGTCTCTGGAAACACCATATATTTT
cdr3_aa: CASSSETGVSGNTIYF

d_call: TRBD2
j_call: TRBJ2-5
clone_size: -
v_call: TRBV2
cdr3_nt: TGTGCCAGCAGTGCCCAACTAGCGGGGGGCGGGGAGACCCAGTACTTC
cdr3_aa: CASSAQLAGGGETQYF

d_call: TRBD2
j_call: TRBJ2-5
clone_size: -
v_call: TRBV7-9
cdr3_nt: TGTGCCAGCAGCTTAGGACTAGCGGGGGTCCAAGAGACCCAGTACTTC
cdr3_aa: CASSLGLAGVQETQYF

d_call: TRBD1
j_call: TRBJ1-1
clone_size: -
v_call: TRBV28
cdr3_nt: TGTGCCAGCAGTATGACAGGGGTCACTGAAGCTTTCTTT
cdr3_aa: CASSMTGVTEAFF

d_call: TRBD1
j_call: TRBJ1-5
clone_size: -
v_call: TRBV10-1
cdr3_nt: TGCGCCAGCAACTTCCGGGACAGGGGATCAAGCAATCAGCCCCAGCATTTT
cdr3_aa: CASNFRDRGSSNQPQHF

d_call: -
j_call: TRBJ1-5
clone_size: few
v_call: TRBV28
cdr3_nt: TGTGCCAGCAGTTCGGGGGGACGCCCTTATAGCAATCAGCCCCAGCATTTT
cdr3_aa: CASSSGGRPYSNQPQHF

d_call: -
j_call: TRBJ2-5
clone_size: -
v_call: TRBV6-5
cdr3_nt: TGTGCCAGCCATCCCGCCGGGGGCCAAGAGACCCAGTACTTC
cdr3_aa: CASHPAGGQETQYF

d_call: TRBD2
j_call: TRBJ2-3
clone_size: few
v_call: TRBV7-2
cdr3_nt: TGTGCCAGCAGCTTAGCCCCTCACCCGGGGGGGTTGCAGTATTTT
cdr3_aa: CASSLAPHPGGLQYF

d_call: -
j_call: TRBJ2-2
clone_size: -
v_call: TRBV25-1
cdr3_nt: TGTGCCAGCAGTGACTGGCAGGGAAACACCGGGGAGCTGTTTTTT
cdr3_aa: CASSDWQGNTGELFF

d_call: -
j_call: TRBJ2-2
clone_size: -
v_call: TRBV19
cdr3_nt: TGTGCCAGTAGTATAAAAGGAGGGCCCGGGGAGCTGTTTTTT
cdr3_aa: CASSIKGGPGELFF

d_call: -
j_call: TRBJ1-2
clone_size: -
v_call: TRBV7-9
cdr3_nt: TGTGCCAGCAGCTTAAAAGGACAAGTCTATGGCTACACCTTC
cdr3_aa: CASSLKGQVYGYTF

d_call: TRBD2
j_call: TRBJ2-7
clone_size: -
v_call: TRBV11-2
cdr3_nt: TGTGCCAGCAGCTTCTATGGGGAGGGGTCCTACGAGCAGTACTTC
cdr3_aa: CASSFYGEGSYEQYF

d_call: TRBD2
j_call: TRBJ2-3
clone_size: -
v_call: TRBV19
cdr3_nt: TGTGCCAGCGGTACACTAGCGACCACCAGAAAAAGCACAGATACGCAGTATTTT
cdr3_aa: CASGTLATTRKSTDTQYF

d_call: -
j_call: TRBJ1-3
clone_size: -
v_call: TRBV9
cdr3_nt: TGTGCCAGCAGCGCACAGGGTTATGGAAACACCATATATTTT
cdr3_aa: CASSAQGYGNTIYF

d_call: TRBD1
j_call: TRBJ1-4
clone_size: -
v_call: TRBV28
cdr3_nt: TGTGCCAGCGGCCCGGGACAGGGTCCTAATGAAAAACTGTTTTTT
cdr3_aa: CASGPGQGPNEKLFF

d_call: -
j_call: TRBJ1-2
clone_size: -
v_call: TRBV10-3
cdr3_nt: TGTGCCATCAGCGATGAGACAGTCAACTATGGCTACACCTTC
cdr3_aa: CAISDETVNYGYTF

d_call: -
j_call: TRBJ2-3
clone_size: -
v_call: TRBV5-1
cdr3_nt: TGCGCCAGCAGCCTCGGAGGGGGCCATCTCACAGATACGCAGTATTTT
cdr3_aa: CASSLGGGHLTDTQYF

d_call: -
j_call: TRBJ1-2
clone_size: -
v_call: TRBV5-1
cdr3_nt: TGCGCCAGCAGCCCGGTGGAGGGACATGGCTACACCTTC
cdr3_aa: CASSPVEGHGYTF

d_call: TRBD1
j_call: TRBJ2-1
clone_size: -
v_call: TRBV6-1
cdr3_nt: TGTGCCAGTTCATGGACCGGGACAGGGAACAATGAGCAGTTCTTC
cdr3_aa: CASSWTGTGNNEQFF

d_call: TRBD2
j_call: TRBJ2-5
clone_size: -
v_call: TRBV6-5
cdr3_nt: TGTGCCAGCAGTTACAATACGGGGGGGCAAGAGACCCAGTACTTC
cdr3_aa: CASSYNTGGQETQYF

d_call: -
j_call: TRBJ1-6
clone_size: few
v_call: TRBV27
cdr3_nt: TGTGCCAGCAGCCTTGGGACTGAAAATTCACCCCTCCACTTT
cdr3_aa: CASSLGTENSPLHF

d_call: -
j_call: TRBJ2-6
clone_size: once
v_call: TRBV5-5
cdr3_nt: TGTGCCAGCAGCCCGGAGGGTAGGATCCGGGCCAACGTCCTGACTTTC
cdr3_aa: CASSPEGRIRANVLTF

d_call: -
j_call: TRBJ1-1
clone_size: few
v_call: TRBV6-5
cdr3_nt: TGTGCCAGCAGCAGGGACAACCCTGAAGCTTTCTTT
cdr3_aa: CASSRDNPEAFF

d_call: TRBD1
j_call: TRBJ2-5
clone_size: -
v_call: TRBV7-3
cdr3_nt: TGTGCCAGCAGCTTAACGGGACAGGGAAGAGAGACCCAGTACTTC
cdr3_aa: CASSLTGQGRETQYF

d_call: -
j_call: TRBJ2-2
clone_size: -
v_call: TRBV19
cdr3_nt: TGTGCCAGTAGTATGGAGGGCTTCTACACCGGGGAGCTGTTTTTT
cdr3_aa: CASSMEGFYTGELFF

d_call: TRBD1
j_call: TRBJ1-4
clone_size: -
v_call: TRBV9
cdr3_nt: TGTGCCAGCAGCGTGAGGGGGCTTGCTAATGAAAAACTGTTTTTT
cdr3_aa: CASSVRGLANEKLFF

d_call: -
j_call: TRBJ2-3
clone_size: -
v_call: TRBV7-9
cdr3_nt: TGTGCCAGCAGCTTAATCGGGGGATCGGATACGCAGTATTTT
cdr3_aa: CASSLIGGSDTQYF

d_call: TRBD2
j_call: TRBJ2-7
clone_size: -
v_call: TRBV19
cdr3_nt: TGTGCCAGTAGTATAGCTCTGGTAGCGGGGACCTACGAGCAGTACTTC
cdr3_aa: CASSIALVAGTYEQYF

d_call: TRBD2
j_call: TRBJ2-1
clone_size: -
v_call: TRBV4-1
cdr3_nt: TGCGCCAGCAGCCAACTAGCGGTCTCCTACAATGAGCAGTTCTTC
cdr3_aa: CASSQLAVSYNEQFF

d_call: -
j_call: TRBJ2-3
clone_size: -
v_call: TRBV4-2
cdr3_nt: TGTGCCAGCAGCCCTTTGGAGGGGGGGCAAGATACGCAGTATTTT
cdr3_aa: CASSPLEGGQDTQYF

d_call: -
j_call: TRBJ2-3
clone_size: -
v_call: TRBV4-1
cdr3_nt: TGCGCCAGCAGACTTACAACCCGAGCGGATACGCAGTATTTT
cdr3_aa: CASRLTTRADTQYF

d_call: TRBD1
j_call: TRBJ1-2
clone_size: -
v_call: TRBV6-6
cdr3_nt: TGTGCCAGCAGAAACGACAGGGGGCGGACATATGGCTACACCTTC
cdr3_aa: CASRNDRGRTYGYTF